This T cell receptor beta chain was sequenced in a study of T cell changes during pregnancy in multiple sclerosis. Here immunoSEQ multiplex PCR was the method, and the copy in TCRdb shows in-frame clones only, minus some. Of approximately 20,000 clones in the sample, approximately 81% were seen once. The CDR3 covers 16 residues. V lost 5 bases and J 4 bases, leaving 20 bases between the germline ends. Germline V CDR1 and CDR2: SGHVS, FNYEAQ. This TCR came from a female donor with multiple sclerosis, enrolled in a pregnancy study. This chain links TRBV7-6 with TRBJ1-2, with D perhaps TRBD1 (5 bases). The sequenced sample was CD8+ T cells from peripheral blood mononuclear cells, obtained before pregnancy. The CDR3 here is CASSPAGEVVPYGYTF. The CDR3 nucleotides are TGTGCCAGCAGCCCCGCGGGGGAGGTCGTCCCCTATGGCTACACCTTC.